The clone carrying this TCR beta chain has a count of ten or more. Antigen: not known. As it was prepared, the TCRbeta library received unique molecular identifiers. TCRdb itself ran the PCR reads through MiXCR, one entry per CDR3 protein. The table has just under 350,000 distinct CDR3 sequences, roughly 16% seen once; the top ten hold about 41%. These data are taken from a study of T-cell reconstitution after alpha-beta-depleted transplantation in children. Study results and limitations: Several patients had high TCRbeta diversity at day 60; it came from surviving recipient T cells and thymic progenitors.

The V gene's germline CDR1 is MDHEN and CDR2 SYDVKM. V gave up 6 bases and J gave up 1 base, with 11 bases separating them. The CDR3 has 14 amino acids. The TCR comes from a male patient aged 2-15 years who had a stem cell transplant for acute lymphoblastic leukemia, so the T cells may come from the graft donor. Specimen: PBMCs, mostly from graft donor cells, collected 360 days after TCRalphabeta/CD19-depleted stem cell transplant. This chain links TRBV28 with TRBJ2-3; no firm D call. In nucleotides, the CDR3 is TGTGCCAGCAGACTGGGAATCGGCACAGATACGCAGTATTTT. As protein: CASRLGIGTDTQYF.